The sequence of this TCR beta chain was determined in a study of cytomegalovirus exposure and HLA in healthy donors. Regarding the study as a whole: In a later analysis, at a false discovery rate of 0.05, 15,000 to 20,000 TCR beta sequences matched HLA alleles.

Notes on this clone: Its antigen remains unknown.

The PCR employed 60 Vbeta primers together with 13 Jbeta primers. This table comes from immunoSEQ multiplex PCR, and its TCRdb copy is limited to in-frame clones, with some not included. The data hold some 54,000 clones, with about 84% observed a single time. This CDR3 has 18 residues. Trimming removed 4 bases from V and 0 bases from J; junction bases left unmatched: 10. Germline V gene data show CDR1 as SGDLS and CDR2 as YYNGEE. The sequence came from a male donor in good health and CMV-seronegative. The chain joins TRBV9 to TRBJ2-3; TRBD2 matches 11 bases. The specimen sequenced was PBMCs. The CDR3 here is CASSPGLAGGTSTDTQYF. As DNA, the CDR3 is TGTGCCAGCAGCCCCGGGCTAGCGGGGGGTACTAGCACAGATACGCAGTATTTT.